The rows below give T cell receptor beta chains drawn from one sample of a study of shared clonotypes between healthy human individuals. TCRdb's table, derived via immunoSEQ multiplex PCR, lists solely in-frame clones and lacks some. The repertoire holds hundreds of thousands of clones, with roughly 97% as singletons. The specimen was naive CD4+ T cells sorted from blood. These receptors came from a woman aged 30 to 39 in good health. CDR3s include the opening cysteine and the closing phenylalanine or tryptophan. A D gene is named only where the DNA matches it firmly. Not every row has a clone size; where given, it reads once, few, many or a size class.

cdr3_aa	cdr3_nt	v_call	d_call	j_call	clone_size
CASSRDRVTGELFF	TGTGCCAGCAGCCGAGACAGGGTCACCGGGGAGCTGTTTTTT	TRBV6-5	TRBD1	TRBJ2-2	-
CASRYQGRRSGELFF	TGTGCCAGCAGATACCAGGGTCGGAGGTCCGGGGAGCTGTTTTTT	TRBV27	-	TRBJ2-2	-
CASSDLVETQYF	TGTGCCAGCAGTGATTTGGTGGAGACCCAGTACTTC	TRBV6-1	-	TRBJ2-5	-
CSVWGPSGAPGDGYTF	TGCAGCGTCTGGGGTCCTTCAGGGGCGCCGGGGGATGGCTACACCTTC	TRBV29-1	-	TRBJ1-2	once
CASSSLDRGLNEKLFF	TGTGCCAGCAGTTCTTTGGACAGGGGCCTTAATGAAAAACTGTTTTTT	TRBV6-5	TRBD1	TRBJ1-4	-
CASSLGGTAINQPQHF	TGTGCCAGCAGTTTAGGCGGGACAGCCATTAATCAGCCCCAGCATTTT	TRBV28	TRBD1	TRBJ1-5	-
CASSLGQGSETQYF	TGCGCCAGCAGCTTGGGACAGGGGTCGGAGACCCAGTACTTC	TRBV5-1	TRBD1	TRBJ2-5	-
CASSGDGSAEKLFF	TGTGCCAGCAGCGGAGACGGATCTGCTGAAAAACTGTTTTTT	TRBV5-5	-	TRBJ1-4	-
CASSLDLPETQYF	TGTGCCAGCAGCTTGGACCTACCCGAGACCCAGTACTTC	TRBV5-8	-	TRBJ2-5	-
CASSLLGQGEETQYF	TGTGCCAGCAGTTTATTGGGCCAGGGTGAGGAGACCCAGTACTTC	TRBV28	-	TRBJ2-5	-
CASSPPWGTSGTDTQYF	TGTGCCAGCAGCCCCCCCTGGGGGACTAGCGGAACAGATACGCAGTATTTT	TRBV5-5	TRBD2	TRBJ2-3	once
CASSQVTGQAYEQYF	TGTGCCAGCAGCCAAGTAACAGGTCAGGCCTACGAGCAGTACTTC	TRBV4-2	-	TRBJ2-7	-
CASTVGQGSDEQYF	TGTGCCAGCACCGTCGGACAGGGGTCTGACGAGCAGTACTTC	TRBV28	TRBD1	TRBJ2-7	-
CAWRLSGRGGETQYF	TGTGCCTGGCGGCTTAGCGGGAGAGGGGGAGAGACCCAGTACTTC	TRBV30	TRBD2	TRBJ2-5	-
CASSLFPGAGNNEQFF	TGCGCCAGCAGCTTGTTCCCGGGAGCAGGGAACAATGAGCAGTTCTTC	TRBV5-1	-	TRBJ2-1	-
CASRDRQPSYNEQFF	TGTGCCAGCAGGGACAGACAACCCTCCTACAATGAGCAGTTCTTC	TRBV2	-	TRBJ2-1	-
CASSPGISGVGNEQFF	TGTGCCAGCAGTCCGGGAATTTCGGGAGTAGGTAATGAGCAGTTCTTC	TRBV28	-	TRBJ2-1	-
CASSLASSYEQYF	TGTGCCAGCAGCTTGGCGTCGAGTTACGAGCAGTACTTC	TRBV7-3	-	TRBJ2-7	-
CASSLWVGGQPQHF	TGTGCCAGCAGTTTATGGGTAGGTGGTCAGCCCCAGCATTTT	TRBV28	-	TRBJ1-5	-
CASSRVAGGSYEQYF	TGTGCCAGCAGCAGAGTAGCGGGAGGCTCCTACGAGCAGTACTTC	TRBV7-2	TRBD2	TRBJ2-7	-
CASSPVGLAGVNEQFF	TGTGCCAGCAGTCCCGTGGGTTTAGCGGGAGTTAATGAGCAGTTCTTC	TRBV7-9	TRBD2	TRBJ2-1	-
CASREAANTEAFF	TGTGCCAGCAGGGAGGCTGCGAACACTGAAGCTTTCTTT	TRBV7-9	-	TRBJ1-1	-
CASSSKRGQGPYEQYF	TGTGCCAGCAGCTCGAAAAGGGGACAGGGACCCTACGAGCAGTACTTC	TRBV5-4	TRBD1	TRBJ2-7	-
CASSLALGQGVSNYGYTF	TGTGCCAGCAGCTTGGCCCTGGGACAGGGGGTGTCCAACTATGGCTACACCTTC	TRBV5-4	TRBD1	TRBJ1-2	-
CASSFRASTEAFF	TGCGCCAGCAGCTTCAGGGCGAGCACTGAAGCTTTCTTT	TRBV5-1	-	TRBJ1-1	-
CASSFQGADTIYF	TGTGCCAGCAGCTTTCAGGGGGCGGACACCATATATTTT	TRBV11-2	TRBD1	TRBJ1-3	-
CASSVASGGSGNTIYF	TGTGCCAGCAGCGTAGCGTCAGGGGGCTCTGGAAACACCATATATTTT	TRBV7-2	TRBD1	TRBJ1-3	-
CASSVRLAPNEQFF	TGTGCCAGCAGCGTACGCCTAGCGCCCAATGAGCAGTTCTTC	TRBV9	-	TRBJ2-1	-
CASNRQDYGYTF	TGTGCCAGCAACCGACAGGACTATGGCTACACCTTC	TRBV28	-	TRBJ1-2	-
CASTGLAAQGGGELFF	TGCGCCAGCACGGGACTAGCGGCCCAGGGGGGCGGGGAGCTGTTTTTT	TRBV5-1	TRBD2	TRBJ2-2	-
CASIQSGLNYEQYF	TGTGCCAGCATCCAGTCAGGGTTGAACTACGAGCAGTACTTC	TRBV6-1	-	TRBJ2-7	once
CASTTSGGGGELFF	TGTGCCAGTACTACTAGCGGGGGAGGCGGGGAGCTGTTTTTT	TRBV19	TRBD2	TRBJ2-2	-
CASSWAGGQNIQYF	TGCGCCAGCAGCTGGGCGGGGGGACAAAACATTCAGTACTTC	TRBV5-1	TRBD2	TRBJ2-4	-
CASRRGTSGSYEQYF	TGTGCCAGTAGACGGGGAACTAGCGGGTCCTACGAGCAGTACTTC	TRBV19	TRBD2	TRBJ2-7	-
CASSLLVGVDNEQFF	TGCGCCAGCAGCTTGTTAGTGGGTGTAGACAATGAGCAGTTCTTC	TRBV5-1	-	TRBJ2-1	-
CASSPGQGASYEQYF	TGTGCCAGCAGCCCAGGACAGGGGGCCTCCTACGAGCAGTACTTC	TRBV7-2	TRBD1	TRBJ2-7	-
CASSTPGGLTDTQYF	TGTGCCAGCAGCACTCCCGGTGGACTCACAGATACGCAGTATTTT	TRBV7-9	-	TRBJ2-3	-
CASSLDYPSYNEQFF	TGTGCCAGCAGCTTAGACTATCCCTCCTACAATGAGCAGTTCTTC	TRBV11-2	-	TRBJ2-1	-
CASSSTGTPNTEAFF	TGTGCCAGCAGCTCGACCGGGACTCCGAACACTGAAGCTTTCTTT	TRBV11-2	-	TRBJ1-1	-
CASSVDGWGEGTQYF	TGTGCCAGCAGCGTAGATGGATGGGGGGAGGGGACCCAGTACTTC	TRBV9	TRBD2	TRBJ2-5	once
CASSLRQGRGLVYGYTF	TGTGCCAGCAGTTTGAGACAGGGGAGAGGTCTGGTTTATGGCTACACCTTC	TRBV27	TRBD1	TRBJ1-2	-
CASSSQGTGYEQYF	TGCGCCAGCAGCTCGCAGGGTACGGGCTACGAGCAGTACTTC	TRBV5-1	-	TRBJ2-7	-
CASSLLGSPGDTEAFF	TGTGCCAGCAGCTTGTTGGGCTCCCCGGGGGACACTGAAGCTTTCTTT	TRBV5-6	-	TRBJ1-1	-
CASSPALGYTF	TGTGCCAGCTCCCCAGCCCTCGGCTACACCTTC	TRBV18	-	TRBJ1-2	-
CSAGTGLVTDTQYF	TGCAGCGCGGGGACGGGACTAGTGACAGATACGCAGTATTTT	TRBV29-1	TRBD2	TRBJ2-3	-
CASSQLKASGSGWEQYF	TGCGCCAGCAGCCAATTGAAGGCTAGCGGGAGCGGATGGGAGCAGTACTTC	TRBV4-1	TRBD2	TRBJ2-7	-
CASARGAGTDTQYF	TGTGCCTCCGCTCGAGGGGCCGGGACAGATACGCAGTATTTT	TRBV7-9	-	TRBJ2-3	-
CASSDRRGTEAFF	TGTGCCAGCAGTGACAGGAGGGGCACTGAAGCTTTCTTT	TRBV2	-	TRBJ1-1	-
CASSSGLASYEQYF	TGCGCCAGCAGCTCCGGACTAGCGTCCTACGAGCAGTACTTC	TRBV5-1	TRBD2	TRBJ2-7	once
CASSVGLAGSSSYEQYF	TGTGCCAGCAGCGTAGGGCTAGCGGGCAGCTCCTCCTACGAGCAGTACTTC	TRBV9	TRBD2	TRBJ2-7	-
CASSFNTGQETQYF	TGTGCCAGCAGCTTTAACACAGGGCAAGAGACCCAGTACTTC	TRBV11-2	-	TRBJ2-5	once
CASSSTAGSAEAFF	TGTGCCAGCAGTTCGACAGCGGGAAGCGCTGAAGCTTTCTTT	TRBV28	-	TRBJ1-1	-
CASSYDRTGGSGGQFF	TGTGCCAGCAGTTACGATAGGACGGGAGGTTCGGGGGGGCAGTTCTTC	TRBV6-5	TRBD2	TRBJ2-1	-
CSVGGRTGAGELFF	TGCAGCGTTGGAGGCAGGACGGGGGCCGGGGAGCTGTTTTTT	TRBV29-1	-	TRBJ2-2	once
CASSLSGQGARETQYF	TGTGCCAGCAGTTTATCGGGACAGGGGGCCCGTGAGACCCAGTACTTC	TRBV28	TRBD1	TRBJ2-5	-
CASSFGTPRLGDTQYF	TGTGCCAGCAGTTTTGGGACACCCCGACTCGGTGATACGCAGTATTTT	TRBV6-5	-	TRBJ2-3	-
CASSLDGRRGDSYEQYF	TGTGCCAGCAGCTTGGATGGTCGCAGGGGGGACTCCTACGAGCAGTACTTC	TRBV5-4	-	TRBJ2-7	-
CASSLGGSSYEQYF	TGCGCCAGCAGCTTGGGCGGGAGTAGCTACGAGCAGTACTTC	TRBV5-1	TRBD2	TRBJ2-7	-
CASSRLGTGYHTEAFF	TGTGCCAGCAGCCGCTTAGGGACAGGGTATCACACTGAAGCTTTCTTT	TRBV11-1	TRBD1	TRBJ1-1	-